These T cell receptor beta chains were read from a single sample in a study of blood T cell repertoires in COVID-19. Data came from immunoSEQ multiplex PCR; TCRdb stores just in-frame clones and leaves some out. The table records almost 25,000 clones, roughly 94% of them present only once. Sequencing was carried out using peripheral blood. The receptors here all came from a man aged 65 to 79 with active COVID-19. CDR3s include the opening cysteine and the closing phenylalanine or tryptophan. D genes are given only for firm matches. Not all rows give a size; the values are once, few, many and, for expanded clones, a class.

J	D	V	size	CDR3	DNA
TRBJ2-7	TRBD1	TRBV5-1	-	CASSLGAGGYEQYF	TGCGCCAGCAGCTTAGGGGCAGGGGGCTACGAGCAGTACTTC
TRBJ2-2	-	TRBV5-1	-	CASSLGHRDPNTGELFF	TGCGCCAGCAGCTTGGGGCACAGGGACCCGAACACCGGGGAGCTGTTTTTT
TRBJ2-7	-	TRBV18	-	CASSPDVSGYEQYF	TGTGCCAGCTCCCCAGATGTGAGCGGCTACGAGCAGTACTTC
TRBJ2-2	-	TRBV14	-	CASSQGASRAGELFF	TGTGCCAGCAGCCAAGGGGCATCGAGAGCCGGGGAGCTGTTTTTT
TRBJ2-5	-	TRBV6-5	-	CASMRALQETQYF	TGTGCCAGCATGCGGGCATTACAAGAGACCCAGTACTTC
TRBJ2-5	-	TRBV7-9	-	CASSFPSQRGETQYF	TGTGCCAGCAGCTTTCCTAGCCAGAGGGGGGAGACCCAGTACTTC
TRBJ1-1	-	TRBV5-1	-	CASSLAGQAAMNTEAFF	TGCGCCAGCAGCCTCGCAGGGCAGGCCGCGATGAACACTGAAGCTTTCTTT
TRBJ2-1	TRBD1	TRBV30	-	CAWIPGQYNNEQFF	TGTGCCTGGATACCGGGACAGTATAACAATGAGCAGTTCTTC
TRBJ2-6	-	TRBV30	-	CAWIQPTGANVLTF	TGTGCCTGGATACAGCCTACTGGGGCCAACGTCCTGACTTTC
TRBJ1-3	-	TRBV5-5	-	CASSLAGGPLGNTIYF	TGTGCCAGCAGCTTGGCCGGGGGGCCGCTTGGAAACACCATATATTTT
TRBJ2-7	-	TRBV12-3/TRBV12-4	-	CASSPTLYEQYF	TGTGCCAGCAGTCCTACCCTCTACGAGCAGTACTTC
TRBJ2-1	TRBD2	TRBV28	-	CASKRLAGDNEQFF	TGTGCCAGCAAAAGACTAGCGGGGGACAATGAGCAGTTCTTC
TRBJ2-7	TRBD2	TRBV11-2	-	CASSFASGRSYEQYF	TGTGCCAGCAGCTTCGCTAGCGGGAGAAGCTACGAGCAGTACTTC
TRBJ2-3	TRBD2	TRBV7-6	-	CASSLGLAGGTDTQYF	TGTGCCAGCAGCTTGGGTCTAGCGGGCGGCACAGATACGCAGTATTTT
TRBJ2-1	-	TRBV6-6	-	CASTNRDRIYNEQFF	TGTGCCAGCACTAACAGGGACCGGATATACAATGAGCAGTTCTTC
TRBJ2-1	TRBD1	TRBV28	-	CAIKQGASSYNEQFF	TGTGCCATCAAACAGGGGGCCAGCTCCTACAATGAGCAGTTCTTC
TRBJ2-3	TRBD2	TRBV7-6	-	CASSLVWRGATDTQYF	TGTGCCAGCAGCTTAGTATGGCGGGGGGCTACAGATACGCAGTATTTT
TRBJ2-3	-	TRBV4-1	-	CASSRERFGDTQYF	TGCGCCAGCAGCCGAGAGAGGTTTGGAGATACGCAGTATTTT
TRBJ2-1	TRBD1	TRBV29-1	-	CSVEGTGYYNEQFF	TGCAGCGTTGAGGGGACAGGGTACTACAATGAGCAGTTCTTC
TRBJ1-5	-	TRBV29-1	-	CSVETDNQPQHF	TGCAGCGTTGAAACAGACAATCAGCCCCAGCATTTT
TRBJ2-6	-	TRBV24-1	-	CATSEPSVSGANVLTF	TGTGCCACCAGTGAACCATCAGTCTCTGGGGCCAACGTCCTGACTTTC
TRBJ2-3	-	TRBV5-1	-	CASSLESGAADTQYF	TGCGCCAGCAGCTTGGAATCGGGAGCCGCAGATACGCAGTATTTT
TRBJ1-5	-	TRBV6-5	-	CASSRAGVPQHF	TGTGCCAGCAGTAGAGCAGGGGTTCCCCAGCATTTT
TRBJ2-1	-	TRBV5-1	-	CASTQNNEQFF	TGCGCCAGCACCCAGAACAATGAGCAGTTCTTC
TRBJ2-3	-	TRBV7-3	-	CASSLNQGPTDTQYF	TGTGCCAGCAGCTTAAACCAGGGCCCCACAGATACGCAGTATTTT
TRBJ2-1	TRBD2	TRBV9	-	CASSVGLAGYNEQFF	TGTGCCAGCAGCGTAGGGCTAGCGGGGTACAATGAGCAGTTCTTC
TRBJ2-5	-	TRBV6-2/TRBV6-3	-	CASSQGFGGAGGETQYF	TGTGCCAGCAGTCAGGGATTCGGCGGGGCCGGCGGGGAGACCCAGTACTTC
TRBJ2-1	TRBD2	TRBV7-9	-	CASSPNLLAGAYNEQFF	TGTGCCAGCAGCCCAAATCTTCTAGCGGGAGCCTACAATGAGCAGTTCTTC
TRBJ1-5	TRBD1	TRBV2	once	CASSGGPGQGTGHF	TGTGCCAGCAGTGGGGGTCCGGGACAGGGGACCGGGCATTTT
TRBJ1-3	-	TRBV18	-	CASSLGLTSSGNTIYF	TGTGCCAGCTCCCTGGGACTGACCAGCTCTGGAAACACCATATATTTT
TRBJ2-7	TRBD1	TRBV6-2/TRBV6-3	-	CASSYSRDRGYEQYF	TGTGCCAGCAGTTACTCGCGGGACAGGGGCTACGAGCAGTACTTC
TRBJ1-6	TRBD1	TRBV6-1	-	CASSETGGANSPLHF	TGTGCCAGCAGTGAAACAGGGGGGGCGAATTCACCCCTCCACTTT
TRBJ1-1	-	TRBV28	once	CATSVDMNTEAFF	TGTGCCACCTCGGTAGACATGAACACTGAAGCTTTCTTT
TRBJ2-5	TRBD2	TRBV4-3	-	CASSQVGLAGTQETQYF	TGCGCCAGCAGCCAAGTTGGGCTAGCGGGAACCCAAGAGACCCAGTACTTC
TRBJ2-6	-	TRBV21-1	-	CASSTYPRTGGFSGANVLTF	TGTGCCAGCAGCACCTACCCCAGGACAGGGGGCTTCTCTGGGGCCAACGTCCTGACTTTC
TRBJ2-3	-	TRBV7-2	-	CASSLGRNTDTQYF	TGTGCCAGCAGCTTGGGGCGAAACACAGATACGCAGTATTTT
TRBJ2-5	TRBD2	TRBV7-7	-	CASSLGTTTRETQYF	TGTGCTAGCAGCCTCGGGACTACTACAAGAGAGACCCAGTACTTC
TRBJ2-5	TRBD1	TRBV25-1	-	CASSESGGERETQYF	TGTGCCAGCAGTGAATCAGGGGGCGAAAGGGAGACCCAGTACTTC
TRBJ1-1	TRBD1	TRBV28	-	CASSFSGGNTEAFF	TGTGCCAGCAGTTTTTCAGGGGGCAACACTGAAGCTTTCTTT
TRBJ2-5	TRBD2	TRBV6-1	-	CASSEARTFSGGTQETQYF	TGTGCCAGCAGTGAAGCCCGTACATTTAGCGGGGGCACCCAAGAGACCCAGTACTTC
TRBJ1-2	-	TRBV2	once	CASSSGNRGYGYTF	TGTGCCAGCAGTTCAGGGAACCGTGGCTATGGCTACACCTTC
TRBJ1-5	TRBD1	TRBV19	once	CASTGQAWLSNQPQHF	TGTGCCAGCACAGGACAGGCTTGGCTTAGCAATCAGCCCCAGCATTTT
TRBJ2-1	TRBD2	TRBV27	-	CASSSGGGYNEQFF	TGTGCCAGCAGTTCTGGCGGGGGGTACAATGAGCAGTTCTTC
TRBJ1-3	-	TRBV18	-	CASSPLPDSGNTIYF	TGTGCCAGCTCACCACTGCCAGACTCTGGAAACACCATATATTTT
TRBJ1-1	TRBD1	TRBV6-6	-	CASSHRGWRTEAFF	TGTGCCAGCAGCCACAGGGGTTGGAGAACTGAAGCTTTCTTT
TRBJ1-6	-	TRBV11-2	once	CASSFRGGGGVQGPLHF	TGTGCCAGCAGCTTTAGGGGGGGAGGGGGGGTCCAAGGACCCCTCCACTTT
TRBJ2-5	-	TRBV30	-	CAWSYRVRQETQYF	TGTGCCTGGTCGTACAGGGTCCGCCAAGAGACCCAGTACTTC
TRBJ2-7	TRBD1	TRBV28	-	CASPPPGQPYEQYF	TGTGCCAGCCCCCCCCCGGGACAGCCTTACGAGCAGTACTTC
TRBJ2-7	-	TRBV6-1	-	CASSDHYEQYF	TGTGCCAGCAGTGACCATTACGAGCAGTACTTC
TRBJ2-6	TRBD1	TRBV18	-	CASSRQGKAGANVLTF	TGTGCCAGCTCCCGACAGGGGAAGGCTGGGGCCAACGTCCTGACTTTC
TRBJ2-7	-	TRBV5-1	-	CASSLGRTLSYEQYF	TGCGCCAGCAGCTTGGGCCGGACTCTTTCCTACGAGCAGTACTTC
TRBJ1-1	-	TRBV3-1/TRBV3-2	-	CASSQVHRVVDTEAFF	TGTGCCAGCAGCCAAGTACATCGGGTGGTAGACACTGAAGCTTTCTTT
TRBJ2-7	-	TRBV19	-	CASSQQILYEQYF	TGTGCCAGTAGTCAACAGATCCTCTACGAGCAGTACTTC
TRBJ2-2	-	TRBV9	medium-sized	CASQEGAALSGELFF	TGTGCCAGCCAGGAGGGGGCCGCTCTATCCGGGGAGCTGTTTTTT
TRBJ2-5	TRBD2	TRBV15	-	CATSRGPSGLQETQYF	TGTGCCACCAGCAGAGGGCCTAGCGGGCTCCAAGAGACCCAGTACTTC
TRBJ1-2	-	TRBV6-2/TRBV6-3	-	CASSWADRRHLYGYTF	TGTGCCAGCAGTTGGGCCGACAGGAGACACCTCTATGGCTACACCTTC
TRBJ2-3	TRBD2	TRBV24-1	-	CATSDQGLAGADTQYF	TGTGCCACCAGTGATCAGGGACTAGCGGGAGCAGATACGCAGTATTTT